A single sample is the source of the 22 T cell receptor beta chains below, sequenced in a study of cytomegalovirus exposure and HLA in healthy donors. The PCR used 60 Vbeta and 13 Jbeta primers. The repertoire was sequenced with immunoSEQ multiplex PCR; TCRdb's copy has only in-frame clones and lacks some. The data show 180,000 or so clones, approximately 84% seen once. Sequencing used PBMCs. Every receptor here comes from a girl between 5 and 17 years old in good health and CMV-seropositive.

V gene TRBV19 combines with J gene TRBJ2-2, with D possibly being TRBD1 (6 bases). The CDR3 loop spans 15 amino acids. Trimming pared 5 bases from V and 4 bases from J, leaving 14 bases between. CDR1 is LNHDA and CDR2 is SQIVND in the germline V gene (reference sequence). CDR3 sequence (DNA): TGTGCCAGTAGTCGGTCAGGGGATCCCACCGGGGAGCTGTTTTTT. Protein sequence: CASSRSGDPTGELFF.

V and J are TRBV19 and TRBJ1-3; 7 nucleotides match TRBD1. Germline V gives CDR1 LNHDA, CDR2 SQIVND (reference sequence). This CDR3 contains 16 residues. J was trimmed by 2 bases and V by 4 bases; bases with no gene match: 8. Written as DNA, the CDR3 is TGTGCCAGTAGTACCCCAGAGGGGGCGCCTGGAAACACCATATATTTT. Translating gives CASSTPEGAPGNTIYF.

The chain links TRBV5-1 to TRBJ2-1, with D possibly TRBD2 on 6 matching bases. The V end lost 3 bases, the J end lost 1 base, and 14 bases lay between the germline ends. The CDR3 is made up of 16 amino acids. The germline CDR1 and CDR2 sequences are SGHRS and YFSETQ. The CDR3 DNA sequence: TGCGCCAGCAGCTCTGCTTCAGGGAGGTCCTACAATGAGCAGTTCTTC. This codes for CASSSASGRSYNEQFF. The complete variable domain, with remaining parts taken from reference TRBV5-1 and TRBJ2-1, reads KAGVTQTPRYLIKTRGQQVTLSCSPISGHRSVSWYQQTPGQGLQFLFEYFSETQRNKGNFPGRFSGRQFSNSRSEMNVSTLELGDSALYLCASSSASGRSYNEQFFGPGTRLTVL.

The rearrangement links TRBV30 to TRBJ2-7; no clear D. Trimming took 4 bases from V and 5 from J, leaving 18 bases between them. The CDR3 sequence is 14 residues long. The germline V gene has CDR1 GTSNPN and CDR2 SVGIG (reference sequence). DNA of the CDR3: TGTGCCTGGATACCTCGAGGAGTACCCCACGAGCAGTACTTC. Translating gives CAWIPRGVPHEQYF.

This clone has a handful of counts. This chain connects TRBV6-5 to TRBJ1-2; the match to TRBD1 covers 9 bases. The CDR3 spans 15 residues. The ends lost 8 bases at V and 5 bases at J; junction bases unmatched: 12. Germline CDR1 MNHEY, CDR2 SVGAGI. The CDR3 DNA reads TGTGCCAGCGGCCCCCTCTCCGGACAGGGGTATGGCTACACCTTC. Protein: CASGPLSGQGYGYTF.

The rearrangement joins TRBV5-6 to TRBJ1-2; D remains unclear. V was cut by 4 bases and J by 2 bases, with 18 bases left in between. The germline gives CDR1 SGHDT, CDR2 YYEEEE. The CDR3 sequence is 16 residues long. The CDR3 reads CASSPIPVRMNYGYTF. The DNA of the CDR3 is TGTGCCAGCAGCCCCATCCCCGTGAGGATGAACTATGGCTACACCTTC.

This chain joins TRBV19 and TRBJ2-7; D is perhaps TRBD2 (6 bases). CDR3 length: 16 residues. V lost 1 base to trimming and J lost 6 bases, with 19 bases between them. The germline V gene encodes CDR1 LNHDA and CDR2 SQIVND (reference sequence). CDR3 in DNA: TGTGCCAGTAGTATAGTAACTAGCCCCGACACCTCCGAGCAGTACTTC. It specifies CASSIVTSPDTSEQYF.

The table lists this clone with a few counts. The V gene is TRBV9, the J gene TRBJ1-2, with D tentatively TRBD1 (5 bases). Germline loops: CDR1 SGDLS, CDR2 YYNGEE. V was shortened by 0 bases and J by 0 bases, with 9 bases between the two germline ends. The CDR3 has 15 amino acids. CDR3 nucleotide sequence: TGTGCCAGCAGCGTAGACCCAGGGACTAACTATGGCTACACCTTC. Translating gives CASSVDPGTNYGYTF. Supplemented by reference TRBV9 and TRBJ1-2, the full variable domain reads DSGVTQTPKHLITATGQRVTLRCSPRSGDLSVYWYQQSLDQGLQFLIQYYNGEERAKGNILERFSAQQFPDLHSELNLSSLELGDSALYFCASSVDPGTNYGYTFGSGTRLTVV.

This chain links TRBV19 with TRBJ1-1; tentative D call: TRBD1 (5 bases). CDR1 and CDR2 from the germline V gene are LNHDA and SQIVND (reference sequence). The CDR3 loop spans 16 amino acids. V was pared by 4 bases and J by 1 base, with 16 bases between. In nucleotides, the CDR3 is TGTGCCAGTAGTACCCGAGCGGGACGGCAGAACACTGAAGCTTTCTTT. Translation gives CASSTRAGRQNTEAFF.

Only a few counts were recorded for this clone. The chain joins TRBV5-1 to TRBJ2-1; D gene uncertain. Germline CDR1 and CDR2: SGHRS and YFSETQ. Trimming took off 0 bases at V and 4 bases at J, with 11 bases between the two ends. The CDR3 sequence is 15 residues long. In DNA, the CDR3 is TGCGCCAGCAGCTTGGCCGTACTACAATACAATGAGCAGTTCTTC. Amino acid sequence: CASSLAVLQYNEQFF. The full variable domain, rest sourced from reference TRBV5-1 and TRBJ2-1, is KAGVTQTPRYLIKTRGQQVTLSCSPISGHRSVSWYQQTPGQGLQFLFEYFSETQRNKGNFPGRFSGRQFSNSRSEMNVSTLELGDSALYLCASSLAVLQYNEQFFGPGTRLTVL.

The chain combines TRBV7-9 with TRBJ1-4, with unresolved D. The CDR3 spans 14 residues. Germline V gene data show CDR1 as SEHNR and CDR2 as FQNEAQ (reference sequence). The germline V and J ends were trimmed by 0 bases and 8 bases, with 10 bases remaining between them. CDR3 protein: CASSLAGGEEKLFF. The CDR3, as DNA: TGTGCCAGCAGCTTAGCCGGTGGGGAGGAAAAACTGTTTTTT.

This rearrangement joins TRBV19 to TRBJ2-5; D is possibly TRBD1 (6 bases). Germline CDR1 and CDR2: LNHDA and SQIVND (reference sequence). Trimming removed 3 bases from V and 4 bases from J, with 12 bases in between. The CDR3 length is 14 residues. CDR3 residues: CASSMGTPPETQYF. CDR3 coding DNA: TGTGCCAGTAGTATGGGGACACCACCAGAGACCCAGTACTTC. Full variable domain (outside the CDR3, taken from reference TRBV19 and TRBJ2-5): DGGITQSPKYLFRKEGQNVTLSCEQNLNHDAMYWYRQDPGQGLRLIYYSQIVNDFQKGDIAEGYSVSREKKESFPLTVTSAQKNPTAFYLCASSMGTPPETQYFGPGTRLLVL.

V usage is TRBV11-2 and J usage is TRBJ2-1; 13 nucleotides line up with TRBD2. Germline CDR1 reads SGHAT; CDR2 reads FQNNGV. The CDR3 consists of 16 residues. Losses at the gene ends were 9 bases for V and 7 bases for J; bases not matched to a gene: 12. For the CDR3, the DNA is TGTGCCAGTCTCACGCCCAGACTAGCGGGAGGAAATGAGCAGTTCTTC. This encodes CASLTPRLAGGNEQFF.

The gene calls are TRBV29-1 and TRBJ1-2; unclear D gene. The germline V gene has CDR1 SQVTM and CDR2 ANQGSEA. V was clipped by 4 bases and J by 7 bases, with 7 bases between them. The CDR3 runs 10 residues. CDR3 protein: CSVGLAGYTF. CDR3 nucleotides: TGCAGCGTTGGGTTGGCTGGCTACACCTTC.

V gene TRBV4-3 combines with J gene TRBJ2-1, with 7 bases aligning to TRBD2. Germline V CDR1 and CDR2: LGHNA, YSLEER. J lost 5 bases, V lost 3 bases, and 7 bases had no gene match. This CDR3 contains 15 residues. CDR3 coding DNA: TGCGCCAGCAGCCACTCCGGGACTACGAACAATGAGCAGTTCTTC. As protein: CASSHSGTTNNEQFF.

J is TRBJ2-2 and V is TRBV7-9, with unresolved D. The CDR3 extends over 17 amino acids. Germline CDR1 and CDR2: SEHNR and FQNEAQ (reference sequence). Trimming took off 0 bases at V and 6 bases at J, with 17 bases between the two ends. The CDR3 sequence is CASSLAVQFRIPGELFF. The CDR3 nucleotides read TGTGCCAGCAGCTTAGCGGTCCAGTTTCGAATCCCCGGGGAGCTGTTTTTT.

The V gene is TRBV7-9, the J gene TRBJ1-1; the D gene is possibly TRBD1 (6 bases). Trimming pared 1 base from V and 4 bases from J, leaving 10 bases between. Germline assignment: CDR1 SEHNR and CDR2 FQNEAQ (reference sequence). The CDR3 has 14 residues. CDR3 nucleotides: TGTGCCAGCAGCTTAGTACAGGGCTCCACTGAAGCTTTCTTT. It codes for CASSLVQGSTEAFF. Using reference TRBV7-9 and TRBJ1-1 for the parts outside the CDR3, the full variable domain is DTGVSQNPRHKITKRGQNVTFRCDPISEHNRLYWYRQTLGQGPEFLTYFQNEAQLEKSRLLSDRFSAERPKGSFSTLEIQRTEQGDSAMYLCASSLVQGSTEAFFGQGTRLTVV.

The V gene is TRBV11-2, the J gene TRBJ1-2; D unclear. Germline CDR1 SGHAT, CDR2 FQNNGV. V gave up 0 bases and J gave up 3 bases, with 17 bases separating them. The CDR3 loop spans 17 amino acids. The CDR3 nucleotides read TGTGCCAGCAGCTTAGATCTCGAAACAGCCAGACACTATGGCTACACCTTC. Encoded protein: CASSLDLETARHYGYTF.

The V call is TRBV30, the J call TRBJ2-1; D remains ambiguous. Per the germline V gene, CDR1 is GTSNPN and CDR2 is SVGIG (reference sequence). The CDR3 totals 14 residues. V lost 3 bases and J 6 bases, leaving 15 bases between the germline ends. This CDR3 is CAWSQPWAGNEQFF. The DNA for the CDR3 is TGTGCCTGGAGCCAACCGTGGGCAGGCAATGAGCAGTTCTTC. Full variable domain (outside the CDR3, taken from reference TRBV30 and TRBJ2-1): SQTIHQWPATLVQPVGSPLSLECTVEGTSNPNLYWYRQAAGRGLQLLFYSVGIGQISSEVPQNLSASRPQDRQFILSSKKLLLSDSGFYLCAWSQPWAGNEQFFGPGTRLTVL.

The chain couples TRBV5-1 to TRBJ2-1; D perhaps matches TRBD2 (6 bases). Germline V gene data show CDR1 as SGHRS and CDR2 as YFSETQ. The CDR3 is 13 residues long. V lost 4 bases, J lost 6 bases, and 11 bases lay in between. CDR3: CASSPGTPNEQFF. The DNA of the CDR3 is TGCGCCAGCAGCCCCGGGACTCCCAATGAGCAGTTCTTC. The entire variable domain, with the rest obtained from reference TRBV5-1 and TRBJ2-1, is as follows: KAGVTQTPRYLIKTRGQQVTLSCSPISGHRSVSWYQQTPGQGLQFLFEYFSETQRNKGNFPGRFSGRQFSNSRSEMNVSTLELGDSALYLCASSPGTPNEQFFGPGTRLTVL.

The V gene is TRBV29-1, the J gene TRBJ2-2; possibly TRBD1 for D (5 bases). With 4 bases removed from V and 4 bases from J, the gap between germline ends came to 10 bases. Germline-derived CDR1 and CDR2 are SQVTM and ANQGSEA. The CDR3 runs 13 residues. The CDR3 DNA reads TGCAGCGTTGGACGACAGCCCACCGGGGAGCTGTTTTTT. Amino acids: CSVGRQPTGELFF.

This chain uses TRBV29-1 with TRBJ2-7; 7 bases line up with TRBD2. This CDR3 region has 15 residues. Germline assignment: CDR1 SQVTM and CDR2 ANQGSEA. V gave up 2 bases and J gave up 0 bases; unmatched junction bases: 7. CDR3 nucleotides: TGCAGCGTTGAATTCGCTAGCGGAAGCTCCTACGAGCAGTACTTC. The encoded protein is CSVEFASGSSYEQYF.